Below are 12 T cell receptor beta chains sequenced from a single sample in a study of tumor and adjacent non-tumor tissue in lung cancer. A modified ARM-PCR protocol with three rounds of nested PCR amplified TCRbeta. TCRdb reprocessed the multiplex PCR reads with MiXCR, giving one entry per CDR3 protein. The data contain 60,000 or so distinct CDR3 sequences, roughly 60% of them singletons. The template was RNA from unsorted bulk tissue. More than 3 cm separated this lung sample from the edge of the tumor. The sequencing input was distant non-tumor lung tissue. The receptors stem from a man aged 65-85 years with non-small cell lung cancer.

This clonotype was detected only a few times. This chain connects TRBV21-1 to TRBJ2-2. TRBV21-1 is a pseudogene. The CDR3 spans 11 residues. The CDR3 coding sequence is TGTGCCAGCAGACTCACCGGGGAGCTGTTTTTT. This codes for CASRLTGELFF.

The sample holds one count of this clonotype. This sequence joins TRBV7-3 and TRBJ2-7; D call uncertain. The CDR3 is 14 amino acids. CDR1 and CDR2 (germline): SGHTA, FQGTGA. V dropped 2 bases and J dropped 6 bases, with 14 bases sitting between them. The CDR3 DNA sequence: TGTGCCAGCAGCTTAGCCGCAGGAGCCTGCGAGCAGTACTTC. It translates to CASSLAAGACEQYF.

This clonotype has just a few counts. The chain combines TRBV6-4 with TRBJ2-3; 10 bases agree with TRBD2. The CDR3 runs to 14 residues. Trimming took 5 bases from V and 4 from J; bases not matched to a gene: 3. CDR1 MRHNA and CDR2 SNTAGT come from the germline V gene. This chain's CDR3 is CASSPGLAADTQYF. The CDR3 DNA follows: TGTGCCAGCAGTCCCGGACTAGCGGCAGATACGCAGTATTTT.

The V call is TRBV19, the J call TRBJ2-5; D is unresolved. CDR3 length equals 13 residues. Trimming stripped 3 bases from V and 0 bases from J, with 5 bases between. In germline, CDR1 is LNHDA, CDR2 SQIVND (reference sequence). As DNA, the CDR3 is TGTGCCAGTAGTATTGCACACCAAGAGACCCAGTACTTC. It codes for CASSIAHQETQYF.

This clonotype has at least ten counts. The V gene is TRBV7-9, the J gene TRBJ2-2, with 8 bases aligning to TRBD1. This CDR3 region has 15 residues. With V trimmed by 0 bases and J by 3 bases, 0 bases remained unmatched. CDR1 SEHNR and CDR2 FQNEAQ come from the germline V gene (reference sequence). The CDR3 nucleotides read TGTGCCAGCAGCTTAGCGGACAGGGACACCGGGGAGCTGTTTTTT. It codes for CASSLADRDTGELFF. The complete variable domain, with remaining parts taken from reference TRBV7-9 and TRBJ2-2, reads DTGVSQNPRHKITKRGQNVTFRCDPISEHNRLYWYRQTLGQGPEFLTYFQNEAQLEKSRLLSDRFSAERPKGSFSTLEIQRTEQGDSAMYLCASSLADRDTGELFFGEGSRLTVL.

This clonotype was seen a handful of times. V and J are TRBV24-1 and TRBJ1-6; D unresolved. Germline lookup yields CDR1 KGHDR and CDR2 SFDVKD. Trimming stripped 2 bases from V and 6 bases from J, with 7 bases between. There are 14 residues in the CDR3. CDR3: CATSDSAANSPLHF. The CDR3 nucleotides are TGTGCCACCAGTGATTCCGCTGCTAATTCACCCCTCCACTTT.

Details on this clonotype: This is likely a read error, given that the CDR3 carries no conserved phenylalanine or tryptophan at its end. V is TRBV29-1 and J is TRBJ1-5; the match to TRBD1 covers 11 bases. The germline gives CDR1 SQVTM, CDR2 ANQGSEA. The length of the CDR3 is 17 residues. The CDR3 sequence is CIVDIGTGGSSNQPQHV. In DNA form, the CDR3 reads TGCATCGTAGACATCGGGACAGGGGGTTCAAGCAATCAGCCCCAGCATGTT.

In the case of this clonotype: The junction differs from germline at one of its ends, possibly a read error. The chain recombines TRBV11-2 with TRBJ2-2; no clear D. From germline, CDR1 is SGHAT and CDR2 FQNNGV. There are 15 residues in the CDR3. The CDR3 DNA reads as TGTGCCTGCAGCTCCCTGTCATCTCCTCCCGGGGAGCTGTTTTTT. It codes for CACSSLSSPPGELFF.

This clonotype was seen many times. The rearrangement joins TRBV28 to TRBJ1-5, with TRBD1 identical over 7 bases. The V gene end was trimmed by 11 bases and the J gene end by 3 bases; junction bases not matched to a gene: 10. CDR3 length equals 14 residues. Germline V gene data show CDR1 as MDHEN and CDR2 as SYDVKM. As DNA, the CDR3 is TGTGCCTGGGGCCTGGGACAGAACAATCAGCCCCAGCATTTT. Translated: CAWGLGQNNQPQHF. The full variable domain, completed using reference TRBV28 and TRBJ1-5, is DVKVTQSSRYLVKRTGEKVFLECVQDMDHENMFWYRQDPGLGLRLIYFSYDVKMKEKGDIPEGYSVSREKKERFSLILESASTNQTSMYLCAWGLGQNNQPQHFGDGTRLSIL.

This clonotype showed up just a few times. V and J are TRBV5-1 and TRBJ1-4; a weak D match, TRBD1 (5 bases). V was cut by 1 base and J by 8 bases, with 15 bases left in between. The CDR3 length is 15 residues. CDR1 is SGHRS and CDR2 is YFSETQ in the germline V gene. CDR3 sequence (DNA): TGCGCCAGCAGCTTGTATTGGGGCAGAGAGGAAAAACTGTTTTTT. Translation: CASSLYWGREEKLFF.

The DNA for the CDR3 is TGTGCCAGCTGCTCCGCCGAAAGGGAGGCCAAGTACTTC. Translated, it gives CASCSAEREAKYF. The genes are TRBV11-3 and TRBJ2-5, with TRBD2 as a possible D gene (6 bases). The V and J ends lost 8 bases and 12 bases respectively, with 22 bases between them. CDR3 length: 13 amino acids. Looked up from germline, CDR1 is SGHNT and CDR2 is YENEEA.

The chain employs TRBV14 and TRBJ1-2, with 8 bases that match TRBD1. Trimming took 4 bases from V and 7 from J; bases not matched to a gene: 17. Germline assignment: CDR1 SGHDN and CDR2 FVKESK. This CDR3 spans 17 amino acids. The CDR3 DNA sequence: TGTGCCAGCAGCCTAGCCCGAGGACAGGGTTCTTCACGTGGCTACACCTTC. Its translation is CASSLARGQGSSRGYTF.